This T cell receptor beta chain was sequenced in a study of shared clonotypes between healthy human individuals. Some 30,000 T cell genomes, or around 0.2 ug DNA, went into the sorted-subset replicate PCRs. Sequencing was performed with immunoSEQ multiplex PCR; in TCRdb, only in-frame clones are kept and a portion is missing. The sample contains 2 million to 2.5 million clones, approximately 95% of which appear only once. CDR1 LNHNV and CDR2 YYDKDF come from the germline V gene (reference sequence). The CDR3 length is 16 residues. V shed 1 base and J 2 bases; nucleotides not matched to a gene: 5. Nashville, Tennessee was home to all donors, each a Caucasian adult.

Source material: naive CD4+ T cells from PBMCs. Indicated subset: CD45RA+ positively selected. The rearrangement joins TRBV15 to TRBJ1-5; 7 bases line up with TRBD1. This clonotype was obtained from a man between 18 and 29 years old in good health. Some clones in this sample may be carry-over from other donors' samples. The CDR3 DNA is TGTGCCACCAGCAGAGTGGTAGGGGGCGGCAATCAGCCCCAGCATTTT. This codes for CATSRVVGGGNQPQHF.